Shown below are 21 T cell receptor beta chains from a single sample sequenced in a study of regulatory T cells in long-lasting Graves disease. Through Arm-PCR of CDR3 regions and iRepertoire HTBI primers, TCR beta libraries were built. TCRdb reprocessed the multiplex PCR reads with MiXCR, giving one entry per CDR3 protein. In the table there are 500,000 or so distinct CDR3 sequences, less than 15% of which are singletons. The sample's time point: newly diagnosed GD, antithyroid drugs for less than 3 months. RNA from PBMCs was the source of the TCR library. These data were also filed under a second study, of T cells in Graves' hyperthyroidism and ophthalmopathy.

The source material was peripheral blood mononuclear cells (PBMCs), sampled at new diagnosis, from a patient treated with antithyroid drugs. The source is a woman aged 45-60 years with Graves disease.

Comments on this clonotype: One junction end disagrees with the germline gene, perhaps due to a read error. The chain is built from TRBV3-1 and TRBJ2-7, with TRBD2 identical over 9 bases. Germline CDR1 reads LGHDT; CDR2 reads YNNKEL (reference sequence). CDR3 length equals 15 residues. CDR3 sequence (DNA): TGTGCCAGCAGCCAAGTAGCGGGAGTGGGGTACGAGCAGTGCTTC. This translates into CASSQVAGVGYEQCF.

Remarks on this clonotype: A read error may explain this, as a much larger clone is one base away. This sequence joins TRBV27 and TRBJ2-7; 7 positions agree with TRBD1. The CDR3 runs to 16 residues. From germline, CDR1 is MNHEY and CDR2 SMNVEV (reference sequence). The CDR3 bases are TGTGCCTGCAGGGGGATACTAAGGACAGAGAGCTACGAGCAGTACTTC. Residues: CACRGILRTESYEQYF.

This clonotype was found many times. This sequence joins TRBV18 and TRBJ1-6; D might be TRBD1 (6 bases). Trimming took 5 bases from V and 5 from J, leaving 13 bases between them. CDR1 is KGHSH and CDR2 is LQKENI in the germline V gene. CDR3 length equals 15 residues. CDR3 residues: CASSSRDNDNSPLHF. In nucleotides, the CDR3 is TGTGCCAGCTCAAGCCGGGACAACGATAATTCACCCCTCCACTTT. The full variable domain, with the rest looked up from reference TRBV18 and TRBJ1-6, is NAGVMQNPRHLVRRRGQEARLRCSPMKGHSHVYWYRQLPEEGLKFMVYLQKENIIDESGMPKERFSAEFPKEGPSILRIQQVVRGDSAAYFCASSSRDNDNSPLHFGNGTRLTVT.

This clonotype was observed many times. J is TRBJ2-1 and V is TRBV27; D ambiguous. The CDR3 runs 13 residues. CDR1 and CDR2 (germline): MNHEY, SMNVEV (reference sequence). Trimming took off 7 bases at V and 6 bases at J, with 13 bases between the two ends. The CDR3 sequence is CASTPFRSNEQFF. CDR3 DNA sequence: TGTGCCAGCACGCCTTTTCGGTCCAATGAGCAGTTCTTC.

Concerning this clonotype itself: A much larger clonotype is one base distant, so this may be a read error. The chain is built from TRBV6-5 and TRBJ1-1; D ambiguous. The V gene's germline CDR1 is MNHEY and CDR2 SVGAGI. V was clipped by 2 bases and J by 1 base, with 8 bases between them. The length of the CDR3 is 14 residues. The CDR3 spells CASSYGDPNTEAFF. CDR3 nucleotide sequence: TGTGCCAGCAGTTACGGAGACCCGAACACTGAAGCTTTCTTT.

This clonotype was observed many times. This chain links TRBV3-1 with TRBJ2-5, with 13 nucleotides matching TRBD2. Per the germline V gene, CDR1 is LGHDT and CDR2 is YNNKEL (reference sequence). This CDR3 comprises 17 residues. With 1 base clipped from V and 2 bases from J, the junction kept 4 bases outside the gene matches. For the CDR3, the DNA is TGTGCCAGCAGCCAAGGGACTAGCGGGAGATGGCAAGAGACCCAGTACTTC. It codes for CASSQGTSGRWQETQYF.

This clonotype was detected a few times. The rearrangement joins TRBV27 to TRBJ2-7; no clear D. The CDR3 sequence is 14 residues long. V gave up 5 bases and J gave up 6 bases, with 17 bases separating them. The germline gives CDR1 MNHEY, CDR2 SMNVEV (reference sequence). CDR3 sequence reads: CASSPRAWFSEQYF. The CDR3 DNA reads as TGTGCCAGCAGTCCCCGGGCCTGGTTTAGCGAGCAGTACTTC.

This clonotype was detected many times. This chain uses TRBV28 with TRBJ2-7, with D unclear. There are 11 residues in the CDR3. Germline loops: CDR1 MDHEN, CDR2 SYDVKM. The germline V and J ends were trimmed by 1 base and 12 bases, with 10 bases remaining between them. The CDR3 loop is CASSLFGVAYF. CDR3 DNA: TGTGCCAGCAGTTTATTTGGGGTCGCGTACTTC.

There are many counts of this clonotype. This rearrangement joins TRBV6-5 to TRBJ2-7, with 8 positions matching TRBD2. CDR3 size: 16 residues. Trimming took 2 bases from V and 2 from J; bases not matched to a gene: 8. CDR1 and CDR2 (germline): MNHEY, SVGAGI. CDR3 in DNA: TGTGCCAGCAGTTACGGTCGCGGGGGGATAACCTACGAGCAGTACTTC. Its translation is CASSYGRGGITYEQYF.

This chain joins TRBV3-1 and TRBJ2-7; weak D call: TRBD1 (5 bases). Germline V gives CDR1 LGHDT, CDR2 YNNKEL (reference sequence). The V and J ends lost 0 bases and 5 bases respectively, with 11 bases between them. The CDR3 loop spans 14 amino acids. Written as DNA, the CDR3 is TGTGCCAGCAGCCAAGAAAAGGGGTCGGACGAGCAGTACTTC. It translates to CASSQEKGSDEQYF.

The chain combines TRBV5-5 with TRBJ1-5; 7 bases are shared with TRBD1. The CDR3 spans 17 residues. V gave up 4 bases and J gave up 5 bases; unmatched junction bases: 15. Germline V gene data show CDR1 as SGHKS and CDR2 as YYEKEE (reference sequence). The CDR3 protein is CASSPGGGGEHYQPQHF. The CDR3 nucleotides read TGTGCCAGCAGCCCGGGGGGAGGGGGCGAACATTATCAGCCCCAGCATTTT.

This clonotype was observed many times. The V and J genes are TRBV6-1 and TRBJ2-2; TRBD1 is a possible D gene (7 bases). The CDR3 runs to 16 residues. V was shortened by 7 bases and J by 5 bases, with 20 bases between the two germline ends. CDR1 and CDR2 from the germline V gene are MNHNS and SASEGT. CDR3 DNA: TGTGCCAGCATCCTCCGACGGAGGGGGCGTACCGGGGAGCTGTTTTTT. Protein sequence: CASILRRRGRTGELFF.

This clonotype was seen a handful of times. The chain uses TRBV24-1 and TRBJ2-1, with D possibly matching TRBD1 (8 bases). Looked up from germline, CDR1 is KGHDR and CDR2 is SFDVKD. Trimming took off 4 bases at V and 8 bases at J, with 14 bases between the two ends. The CDR3 extends over 14 amino acids. Here the CDR3 DNA reads TGTGCCACCAGTGACCCCACAGGGGGGGATGAGCAGTTCTTC. This gives the protein CATSDPTGGDEQFF.

This clonotype came up a few times. The chain has TRBV29-1 and TRBJ1-1; 7 positions match TRBD1. This CDR3 region has 11 residues. V dropped 0 bases and J dropped 9; count of bases not matched to a gene: 1. CDR1 and CDR2 from the germline V gene are SQVTM and ANQGSEA. The CDR3 reads CSVEEGQKAFF. CDR3 sequence (DNA): TGCAGCGTTGAAGAGGGACAGAAAGCTTTCTTT.

This chain links TRBV5-4 with TRBJ2-1; D possibly matches TRBD1 or TRBD2 (5 bases each). This CDR3 contains 12 residues. V gave up 4 bases and J gave up 9 bases, with 11 bases separating them. Germline V gene lookup returns CDR1 SGHNT and CDR2 YYREEE (reference sequence). The CDR3 region is CASSPEGPEQFF. The CDR3 DNA reads TGTGCCAGCAGCCCCGAGGGACCTGAGCAGTTCTTC.

This clonotype was seen many times. The chain links TRBV28 to TRBJ2-7; the D is unclear. CDR1 is MDHEN and CDR2 is SYDVKM in the germline V gene. CDR3 length: 17 residues. V shed 4 bases and J shed 0 bases, with 19 bases lying between them. CDR3 coding DNA: TGTGCCAGCAGTTCAAACCGCTTTAGGACGGCCTCCTACGAGCAGTACTTC. It is translated as CASSSNRFRTASYEQYF. Filled out from reference TRBV28 and TRBJ2-7, the complete variable domain reads DVKVTQSSRYLVKRTGEKVFLECVQDMDHENMFWYRQDPGLGLRLIYFSYDVKMKEKGDIPEGYSVSREKKERFSLILESASTNQTSMYLCASSSNRFRTASYEQYFGPGTRLTVT.

This clonotype was counted between two and nine times. This sequence joins TRBV12-3 or TRBV12-4 and TRBJ1-2; 8 nucleotides align to TRBD1. The CDR3 consists of 14 residues. Germline trimming cut 6 bases from V and 7 bases from J; bases unmatched to any gene: 10. CDR3 region: CASSPPGQAGGYTF. The CDR3 region has the DNA TGTGCCAGCAGCCCCCCGGGACAGGCAGGTGGCTACACCTTC.

Of note for this clonotype: A much larger clone lies one base from this, so it may be a read error. This chain joins TRBV28 and TRBJ2-1, with 16 bases identical to TRBD2. The CDR3 is made up of 17 amino acids. CDR1 is MDHEN, CDR2 SYDVKM, per germline. CDR3 region: CASKGTSGRGRYNVQFF. The CDR3 nucleotides read TGTGCCAGCAAGGGGACTAGCGGGAGGGGAAGGTACAATGTGCAGTTCTTC.

This clonotype was seen repeatedly, ten times or more. The chain recombines TRBV28 with TRBJ1-6; 9 bases match TRBD1. The CDR3 totals 18 residues. From germline, CDR1 is MDHEN and CDR2 SYDVKM. The J segment lost 7 bases and the V segment lost 6 bases, leaving 16 bases of the junction unmatched. The CDR3 spells CASSRGEGQGLWNSPLHF. The CDR3 region has the DNA TGTGCCAGCAGCCGGGGGGAGGGACAGGGTCTGTGGAATTCACCCCTCCACTTT.

This clonotype was seen a few times. V and J are TRBV5-1 and TRBJ1-4; D perhaps matches TRBD1 (5 bases). The germline CDR1 and CDR2 sequences are SGHRS and YFSETQ. The CDR3 spans 15 residues. Trimming pared 0 bases from V and 0 bases from J, leaving 6 bases between. The CDR3 loop reads CASSLEGPTNEKLFF. CDR3 sequence (DNA): TGCGCCAGCAGCTTGGAGGGACCAACTAATGAAAAACTGTTTTTT.

This clonotype occurred a few times. The rearrangement links TRBV3-1 to TRBJ2-7; 8 bases align to TRBD1. The germline gives CDR1 LGHDT, CDR2 YNNKEL (reference sequence). This CDR3 has 16 amino acids. Losses at the gene ends were 4 bases for V and 5 bases for J; bases not matched to a gene: 13. In DNA, the CDR3 is TGTGCCAGCAGCCTACGCGCGGGCAGGGGGCTCGACGAGCAGTACTTC. Translated, it gives CASSLRAGRGLDEQYF.